This T cell receptor (beta chain) came from a study of technical replicates of blood from four donors. V lost 0 bases and J 8 bases, leaving 16 bases between the germline ends. This CDR3 region has 15 residues. In germline, CDR1 is SNHLY, CDR2 FYNNEI. The table came from immunoSEQ multiplex PCR; TCRdb's copy has only in-frame clones and leaves some out. The sample includes 100,000 or so clones, 95% to 96% of them seen just once. The clonotype comes from a human donor in good health. The material sequenced was T cells isolated from PBMCs. The V call is TRBV2, the J call TRBJ1-2; D gene ambiguous. The CDR3 spells CASSEAPVEARGYTF. In nucleotides, the CDR3 is TGTGCCAGCAGTGAAGCGCCGGTGGAGGCTAGGGGCTACACCTTC.